The clone carrying this T cell receptor (beta chain) was detected only a few times. Antigen unknown. This sample stems from a study of blood T cells in healthy people across ages. The study recruited healthy Caucasian donors from Russia who were aged roughly 6 to 95. Each sample provided at least 5 micrograms of extracted total RNA. Using a J-beta primer mix together with a sample-barcoded 5' primer, a second PCR was run for roughly 6 to 12 cycles. Unique molecular identifiers of 12 random nucleotides labeled each cDNA. TCRdb itself ran the 5' RACE reads through MiXCR, one entry per CDR3 protein. The sample records 700,000 to 950,000 distinct CDR3 sequences, 40% to 45% being singletons. Study findings and constraints: Per million T cells, TCR beta diversity dropped about linearly as age rose.

Sample: blood. The source is an older woman in good health.

The CDR3 protein is CSADSAFLSYNEQYF. CDR3 in DNA: TGCAGTGCTGATTCTGCCTTTCTCTCCTACAATGAGCAGTACTTC. This sequence joins TRBV20-1 and TRBJ2-1; no clear D. The J call may be in error: the DNA end matches TRBJ2-7 better. Germline V gives CDR1 DFQATT, CDR2 SNEGSKA (reference sequence). There are 15 residues in the CDR3.